The 10 T cell receptor beta chains below come from one sample, sequenced in a study of blood T cells in healthy people across ages. Using a J-beta primer mix together with a sample-barcoded 5' primer, a second PCR was run for roughly 7 to 12 cycles. TCRdb reprocessed the 5' RACE reads with MiXCR, giving one entry per CDR3 protein. There are some 1.5 million distinct CDR3 sequences in the sample; about 45% occur only once, and about 3.8% lies in the top ten. Material for sequencing was blood. The receptors were sampled from a woman between 18 and 30 years old in good health.

This clonotype was found many times. The rearrangement links TRBV12-3 or TRBV12-4 to TRBJ1-2, with no clear D. Trimming stripped 6 bases from V and 4 bases from J, with 9 bases between. CDR3 length equals 12 residues. This CDR3 is CASSPEGYGYTF. CDR3 DNA sequence: TGTGCCAGCAGCCCTGAAGGCTATGGCTACACCTTC.

This clonotype has just one count. The rearrangement links TRBV27 to TRBJ1-5, with D unresolved. The CDR3 runs to 15 residues. CDR1 MNHEY and CDR2 SMNVEV come from the germline V gene (reference sequence). Trimming stripped 8 bases from V and 3 bases from J, with 17 bases between. The DNA for the CDR3 is TGTGCCAGCCAGCCGGGATACGGTTACAATCAGCCCCAGCATTTT. Its translation is CASQPGYGYNQPQHF.

J is TRBJ2-5 and V is TRBV6-2 or TRBV6-3, with D hard to call. The germline V gene has CDR1 MNHEY and CDR2 SVGEGT. This CDR3 spans 12 amino acids. Deletions cut 8 bases from V and 2 bases from J, with 9 bases between. The CDR3 bases are TGTGCCAGCGGTACAAGACAAGAGACCCAGTACTTC. This encodes CASGTRQETQYF.

This clonotype was observed a handful of times. V gene TRBV6-5 combines with J gene TRBJ1-2, with 11 bases lining up with TRBD1. Losses at the gene ends were 6 bases for V and 3 bases for J; bases not matched to a gene: 3. From germline, CDR1 is MNHEY and CDR2 SVGAGI. The CDR3 spans 14 residues. The CDR3 here is CASSGQGAHYGYTF. For the CDR3, the DNA is TGTGCCAGCAGCGGACAGGGGGCACACTATGGCTACACCTTC.

A few counts support this clonotype. This chain links TRBV6-5 with TRBJ2-5; 12 positions match TRBD2. Germline V gene sequence: CDR1 MNHEY, CDR2 SVGAGI. The CDR3 sequence is 18 residues long. Losses at the gene ends were 0 bases for V and 1 base for J; bases not matched to a gene: 6. Here the CDR3 reads CASSYSSSGGGLQETQYF. The CDR3, as DNA: TGTGCCAGCAGTTACTCGTCTAGCGGGGGGGGCCTCCAAGAGACCCAGTACTTC.

This clonotype was seen a few times. The chain is built from TRBV18 and TRBJ1-2; TRBD1 aligns across 7 bases. This CDR3 region has 13 residues. Per germline, CDR1 KGHSH and CDR2 LQKENI. The J segment lost 7 bases and the V segment lost 3 bases, leaving 5 bases of the junction unmatched. The CDR3 reads CASSPTGDGGYTF. The CDR3 DNA is TGTGCCAGCTCACCCACAGGGGACGGTGGCTACACCTTC.

This sequence joins TRBV6-6 and TRBJ2-3, with TRBD2 matching over 10 bases. This CDR3 has 17 amino acids. Germline V gene sequence: CDR1 MNHNY, CDR2 SVGAGI (reference sequence). The V gene end was trimmed by 5 bases and the J gene end by 0 bases; junction bases not matched to a gene: 8. CDR3 nucleotides: TGTGCCAGCAGTCTCCTAACTAGCGGGGTTAGCACAGATACGCAGTATTTT. This gives the protein CASSLLTSGVSTDTQYF.

The sample holds a few counts of this clonotype. This sequence joins TRBV15 and TRBJ2-7; D is possibly TRBD2 (6 bases). Germline V CDR1 and CDR2: LNHNV, YYDKDF (reference sequence). Trimming removed 5 bases at V and 0 bases at J, with 14 bases between. CDR3 length: 15 residues. The CDR3 reads CATSPPEGLSYEQYF. DNA for the CDR3: TGTGCCACCAGCCCACCTGAGGGACTCTCCTACGAGCAGTACTTC.

The V gene is TRBV29-1, the J gene TRBJ2-1, with D possibly TRBD2 on 5 matching bases. CDR1 is SQVTM and CDR2 is ANQGSEA in the germline V gene. This CDR3 has 13 residues. CDR3 residues: CPMGERSYNEQFF. The CDR3 DNA reads as TGCCCAATGGGAGAAAGGTCCTACAATGAGCAGTTCTTC.

This clonotype was observed many times. The chain is built from TRBV12-3 or TRBV12-4 and TRBJ2-3; maybe TRBD2 (6 bases). Trimming removed 7 bases at V and 3 bases at J, with 8 bases between. The CDR3 has 12 residues. CDR3 sequence (DNA): TGTGCCAGCACTGCGGGAACAGATACGCAGTATTTT. Amino acid sequence: CASTAGTDTQYF.